The clone carrying this TCR beta chain was found many times. Its antigen is currently unknown. V lost 6 bases, J lost 0 bases, and 11 bases lay in between. Germline V CDR1 and CDR2: SEHNR, FQNEAQ (reference sequence). The CDR3 is made up of 14 amino acids. The data stem from a study of T cells after posttransplantation cyclophosphamide. Regarding the study as a whole: Donor CD8+ memory clones often dominated recipient blood repertoires at later times. After PTCy, TRB diversity resembled that of CNI/methotrexate controls. Blood and skin or GI T cell repertoires showed limited TRB overlap.

TCRdb keeps only in-frame clones here, not all; method: immunoSEQ multiplex PCR. The data show 25,000 to 35,000 clones, with none appearing a single time. The V gene is TRBV7-9, the J gene TRBJ1-1; D gene uncertain. Sequenced sample: PBMCs. The TCR comes from a woman aged 25-40 years in good health and a related stem cell transplant donor. CDR3 sequence: CASRYTRVNTEAFF. Written as DNA, the CDR3 is TGTGCCAGCAGATACACCCGGGTGAACACTGAAGCTTTCTTT.